Below, 20 T cell receptor beta chains from the same sample are listed, as sequenced in a study of shared clonotypes between healthy human individuals. Profiled with immunoSEQ multiplex PCR; TCRdb holds only in-frame clones, not every one. The sample lists about 980,000 clones, over 75% occurring once. The sequenced sample was memory CD4+ T cells sorted from blood. Subset noted: CD45RA-negative fraction. The receptors shown here come from a young man in good health.

This clone was counted once. The chain carries TRBV7-9 and TRBJ2-7; D may match TRBD1 or TRBD2 (5 bases each). CDR1 and CDR2 from the germline V gene are SEHNR and FQNEAQ (reference sequence). The ends were cut back, 1 base at V and 5 bases at J, with 18 bases in the middle. The length of the CDR3 is 16 residues. The CDR3 sequence: CASSLVSSLGADEQYF. In DNA form, the CDR3 reads TGTGCCAGCAGCTTAGTTTCGTCCCTCGGGGCCGACGAGCAGTACTTC. Together with reference TRBV7-9 and TRBJ2-7, the CDR3 gives the full variable domain: DTGVSQNPRHKITKRGQNVTFRCDPISEHNRLYWYRQTLGQGPEFLTYFQNEAQLEKSRLLSDRFSAERPKGSFSTLEIQRTEQGDSAMYLCASSLVSSLGADEQYFGPGTRLTVT.

J is TRBJ1-3 and V is TRBV6-6; D unclear. The CDR3 runs 15 residues. Trimming removed 6 bases at V and 0 bases at J, with 12 bases between. In germline, CDR1 is MNHNY, CDR2 SVGAGI (reference sequence). For the CDR3, the DNA is TGTGCCAGCAGGCCTCGTGGGGACTCTGGAAACACCATATATTTT. Translation gives CASRPRGDSGNTIYF.

The sample holds a few counts of this clone. V usage is TRBV5-1 and J usage is TRBJ2-5; TRBD1 or TRBD2 may be the D gene (6 bases each). The V gene's germline CDR1 is SGHRS and CDR2 YFSETQ. The CDR3 has 16 amino acids. V lost 0 bases to trimming and J lost 1 base, with 13 bases between them. The CDR3, as DNA: TGCGCCAGCAGCTTGGTTGGGGGGCCGACCCAAGAGACCCAGTACTTC. Residues: CASSLVGGPTQETQYF. The full variable domain, rest sourced from reference TRBV5-1 and TRBJ2-5, is KAGVTQTPRYLIKTRGQQVTLSCSPISGHRSVSWYQQTPGQGLQFLFEYFSETQRNKGNFPGRFSGRQFSNSRSEMNVSTLELGDSALYLCASSLVGGPTQETQYFGPGTRLLVL.

This clone was observed many times. The rearrangement joins TRBV5-6 to TRBJ2-7; 8 nucleotides line up with TRBD1. CDR3 length: 14 amino acids. Trimming removed 4 bases from V and 4 bases from J; junction bases left unmatched: 7. From germline, CDR1 is SGHDT and CDR2 YYEEEE. This CDR3 reads CASSRGQDPYEQYF. The DNA for the CDR3 is TGTGCCAGCAGCCGGGGACAGGACCCTTACGAGCAGTACTTC. The variable domain in full, completed from reference TRBV5-6 and TRBJ2-7, reads DAGVTQSPTHLIKTRGQQVTLRCSPKSGHDTVSWYQQALGQGPQFIFQYYEEEERQRGNFPDRFSGHQFPNYSSELNVNALLLGDSALYLCASSRGQDPYEQYFGPGTRLTVT.

This clone was counted only a few times. This chain joins TRBV4-3 and TRBJ1-1; no reliable D call. This CDR3 spans 15 amino acids. The germline V gene has CDR1 LGHNA and CDR2 YSLEER. Deletions cut 1 base from V and 2 bases from J, with 11 bases between. The CDR3 here is CASSQGGRFNTEAFF. The CDR3, as DNA: TGCGCCAGCAGCCAAGGCGGCAGATTTAACACTGAAGCTTTCTTT.

The rearrangement links TRBV4-2 to TRBJ1-2; 7 positions agree with TRBD1. J was trimmed by 1 base and V by 2 bases; bases with no gene match: 10. The CDR3 is 17 residues long. From germline, CDR1 is LGHNA and CDR2 YNFKEQ. CDR3 bases: TGTGCCAGCAGCCAATCAACAGGGGCGGCGGGTAACTATGGCTACACCTTC. It encodes CASSQSTGAAGNYGYTF.

V and J are TRBV9 and TRBJ2-3; D ambiguous. CDR1 is SGDLS and CDR2 is YYNGEE in the germline V gene. The CDR3 is 14 residues long. Trimming removed 4 bases from V and 0 bases from J, with 9 bases in between. The CDR3 DNA reads as TGTGCCAGCAGCTGGGCCGTTAGCACAGATACGCAGTATTTT. This translates into CASSWAVSTDTQYF.

CDR3: CASSLRAGTDGYTF. The CDR3 DNA is TGTGCCAGCAGCTTAAGGGCAGGGACGGATGGCTACACCTTC. The rearrangement joins TRBV7-2 to TRBJ1-2; TRBD1 might be the D (5 bases). The CDR3 runs 14 residues. V dropped 2 bases and J dropped 6 bases, with 13 bases sitting between them. Germline V CDR1 and CDR2: SGHTA, FQGNSA.

In regard to this clone: This is likely an artifact of a read error, given a far larger clone one base away. The chain is built from TRBV7-9 and TRBJ2-1; weak D call: TRBD2 (5 bases). Per the germline V gene, CDR1 is SEHNR and CDR2 is FQNEAQ (reference sequence). The CDR3 runs to 12 residues. The CDR3 DNA is TGTGCCGGCAGCTTAGCGCTGGATGAGCAGTTCTTC. It codes for CAGSLALDEQFF.

The CDR3 reads CSVPRGSGGSYNEQFF. CDR3 DNA sequence: TGCAGCGTCCCCAGGGGGAGCGGGGGCTCCTACAATGAGCAGTTCTTC. The chain carries TRBV29-1 and TRBJ2-1, with a weak D call TRBD2 (8 bases). Germline V lookup: CDR1 SQVTM, CDR2 ANQGSEA. Trimming took off 6 bases at V and 0 bases at J, with 18 bases between the two ends. This CDR3 spans 16 amino acids.

This chain connects TRBV7-9 to TRBJ2-2; D perhaps matches TRBD2 (6 bases). Germline CDR1 and CDR2: SEHNR and FQNEAQ (reference sequence). The length of the CDR3 is 16 residues. V lost 5 bases and J lost 4, with 17 bases in between. CDR3 residues: CASSRLLTSGTGELFF. CDR3 bases: TGTGCCAGCAGCCGACTGCTGACTAGTGGCACCGGGGAGCTGTTTTTT.

V usage is TRBV18 and J usage is TRBJ1-2; D might be TRBD1 (6 bases). CDR1 and CDR2 from the germline V gene are KGHSH and LQKENI. The CDR3 sequence is 14 residues long. V lost 3 bases and J 4 bases, leaving 12 bases between the germline ends. The chain's CDR3 is CASSPNPGVYGYTF. CDR3 nucleotide sequence: TGTGCCAGCTCACCTAACCCAGGGGTCTATGGCTACACCTTC.

This chain joins TRBV5-1 and TRBJ2-2; 7 bases map to TRBD1. The V segment lost 4 bases and the J segment 2 bases; nucleotides outside the gene matches: 5. Germline CDR1 SGHRS, CDR2 YFSETQ. This CDR3 contains 15 residues. CDR3 nucleotide sequence: TGCGCCAGCAGCCAGGACAGGCTAAACACCGGGGAGCTGTTTTTT. Translating it yields CASSQDRLNTGELFF.

The chain links TRBV6-1 to TRBJ1-3; possibly TRBD1 for D (5 bases). Between the trimmed V and J ends, which lost 3 bases and 1 base, there was a span of 7 bases. The CDR3 is 14 residues long. Germline V lookup: CDR1 MNHNS, CDR2 SASEGT. The DNA for the CDR3 is TGTGCCAGCAGTGAGGGGGTATCTGGAAACACCATATATTTT. Its translation: CASSEGVSGNTIYF.

The V call is TRBV19, the J call TRBJ2-5; a possible D gene is TRBD2 (6 bases). V was cut by 6 bases and J by 4 bases, with 15 bases left in between. Germline loops: CDR1 LNHDA, CDR2 SQIVND (reference sequence). This CDR3 contains 14 residues. Here the CDR3 reads CASSPGGAPETQYF. The CDR3 DNA reads as TGTGCCAGTAGCCCCGGCGGGGCCCCAGAGACCCAGTACTTC. Full variable domain (rest looked up from reference TRBV19 and TRBJ2-5): DGGITQSPKYLFRKEGQNVTLSCEQNLNHDAMYWYRQDPGQGLRLIYYSQIVNDFQKGDIAEGYSVSREKKESFPLTVTSAQKNPTAFYLCASSPGGAPETQYFGPGTRLLVL.

V and J are TRBV11-2 and TRBJ2-7; 7 bases align to TRBD2. CDR1 and CDR2 (germline): SGHAT, FQNNGV. The V and J ends lost 6 bases and 1 base, in that order; junction bases with no gene match: 6. The CDR3 has 14 amino acids. The CDR3: CASSLGRGSYEQYF. As DNA, the CDR3 is TGTGCCAGCAGTCTGGGGAGGGGTTCCTACGAGCAGTACTTC.

The V and J genes are TRBV19 and TRBJ1-3; D unclear. CDR3 size: 17 residues. Germline-derived CDR1 and CDR2 are LNHDA and SQIVND (reference sequence). The V and J ends lost 6 bases and 2 bases respectively, with 20 bases between them. CDR3: CASRISTLGMPGNTIYF. DNA of the CDR3: TGTGCCAGTAGAATCTCAACTCTCGGGATGCCTGGAAACACCATATATTTT.

This clone came up a few times. The J gene is TRBJ1-1, the V gene TRBV2; 8 nucleotides align to TRBD1. V shed 5 bases, J shed 5 bases, and the junction held 10 bases outside the gene matches. The CDR3 has 15 amino acids. CDR1 SNHLY and CDR2 FYNNEI come from the germline V gene. The CDR3 region has the DNA TGTGCCAGCAGTATCCAACAGGGGGAAGGGACTGAAGCTTTCTTT. It specifies CASSIQQGEGTEAFF.

This rearrangement joins TRBV28 to TRBJ2-2; 7 nucleotides match TRBD2. V trimming: 6 bases; J trimming: 0 bases; junction bases outside the gene matches: 7. Germline values: CDR1 MDHEN, CDR2 SYDVKM. The CDR3 sequence is 16 residues long. The DNA of the CDR3 is TGTGCCAGCAGACGGAGCGGGGCCTCGAACACCGGGGAGCTGTTTTTT. Amino acid sequence: CASRRSGASNTGELFF.

This chain joins TRBV15 and TRBJ1-5, with a tentative D call TRBD1 (5 bases). Germline CDR1 and CDR2: LNHNV and YYDKDF (reference sequence). V was clipped by 5 bases and J by 5 bases, with 25 bases between them. The CDR3 spans 18 residues. This CDR3 is CATSPKPYTGAGDQPQHF. Here the CDR3 DNA reads TGTGCCACCAGCCCGAAGCCTTATACGGGCGCGGGGGATCAGCCCCAGCATTTT.